The clone carrying this T cell receptor (beta chain) was counted a few times. As yet, its antigen is unknown. The CDR3 runs 15 residues. CDR1 and CDR2 from the germline V gene are ENHRY and SYGVKD. V was trimmed by 2 bases and J by 1 base, leaving 10 bases between them. Flow cytometry had shown expanded CD8+CD57+ cells in the patients chosen for sequencing. Among the patients, all had severe acquired aplastic anemia. Genomic DNA was employed as the template in profiling TCR beta VDJ and CDR3. Using its own MiXCR run on the reads, TCRdb lists one record per CDR3 protein. The table lists around 200,000 distinct CDR3 sequences, approximately 48% of them singletons. This sample was taken from a study of CD8+CD57+ T cells in acquired aplastic anemia. Background on the study: The DNA of sorted CD4+ and CD8+ cells averaged roughly 3.2 ug. Study-wide points: Around 27 CD8+ CDR3 sequences occurred in both the patients and the controls.

The clonotype was recovered from a human donor with aplastic anemia. Sequences were obtained from sorted CD4+, CD8+, or CD8+CD57+ T cells (not recorded which) from PBMCs. This sequence joins TRBV10-3 and TRBJ2-3; no reliable D call. The CDR3 coding sequence is TGTGCCATCAGTGAGACGACTTTGGGCACAGATACGCAGTATTTT. It yields the protein CAISETTLGTDTQYF.